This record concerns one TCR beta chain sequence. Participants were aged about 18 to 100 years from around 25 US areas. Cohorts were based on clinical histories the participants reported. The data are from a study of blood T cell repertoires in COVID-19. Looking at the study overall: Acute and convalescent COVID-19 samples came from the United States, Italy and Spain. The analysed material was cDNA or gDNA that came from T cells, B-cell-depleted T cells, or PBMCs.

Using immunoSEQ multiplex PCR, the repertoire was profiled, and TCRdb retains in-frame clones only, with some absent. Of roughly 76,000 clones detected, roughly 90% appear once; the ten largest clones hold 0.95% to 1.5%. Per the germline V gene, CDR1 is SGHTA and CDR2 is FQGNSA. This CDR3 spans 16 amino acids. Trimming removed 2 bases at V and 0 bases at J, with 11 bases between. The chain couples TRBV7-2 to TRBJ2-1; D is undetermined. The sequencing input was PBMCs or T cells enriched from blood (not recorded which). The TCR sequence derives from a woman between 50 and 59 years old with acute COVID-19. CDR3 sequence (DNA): TGTGCCAGCAGCTTACGATCCGAGATCTCCTACAATGAGCAGTTCTTC. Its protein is CASSLRSEISYNEQFF.